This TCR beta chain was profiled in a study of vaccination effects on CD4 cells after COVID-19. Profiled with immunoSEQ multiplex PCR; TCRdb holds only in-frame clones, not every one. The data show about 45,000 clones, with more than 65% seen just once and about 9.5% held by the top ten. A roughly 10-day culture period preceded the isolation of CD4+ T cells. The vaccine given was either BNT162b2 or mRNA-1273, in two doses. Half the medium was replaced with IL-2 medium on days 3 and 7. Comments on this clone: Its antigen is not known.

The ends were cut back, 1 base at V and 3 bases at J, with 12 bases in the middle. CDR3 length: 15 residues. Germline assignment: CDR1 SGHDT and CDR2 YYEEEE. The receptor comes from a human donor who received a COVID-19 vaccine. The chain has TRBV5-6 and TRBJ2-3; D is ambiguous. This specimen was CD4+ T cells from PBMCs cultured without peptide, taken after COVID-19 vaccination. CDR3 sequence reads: CASSLSSFLTDTQYF. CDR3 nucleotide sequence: TGTGCCAGCAGCTTGTCCAGTTTCCTGACAGATACGCAGTATTTT.